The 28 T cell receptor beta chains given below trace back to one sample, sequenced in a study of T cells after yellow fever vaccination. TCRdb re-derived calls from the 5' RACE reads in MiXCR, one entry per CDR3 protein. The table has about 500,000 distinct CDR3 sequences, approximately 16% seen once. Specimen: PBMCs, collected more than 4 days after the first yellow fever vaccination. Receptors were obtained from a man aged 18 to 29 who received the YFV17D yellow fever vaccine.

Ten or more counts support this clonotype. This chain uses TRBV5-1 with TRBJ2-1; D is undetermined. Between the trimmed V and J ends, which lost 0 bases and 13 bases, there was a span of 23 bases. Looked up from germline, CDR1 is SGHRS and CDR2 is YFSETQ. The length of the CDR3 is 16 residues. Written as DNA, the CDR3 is TGCGCCAGCAGCTTGGACCCCTTGTCGGCTGCGCCGGTCCAGTTCTTC. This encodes CASSLDPLSAAPVQFF.

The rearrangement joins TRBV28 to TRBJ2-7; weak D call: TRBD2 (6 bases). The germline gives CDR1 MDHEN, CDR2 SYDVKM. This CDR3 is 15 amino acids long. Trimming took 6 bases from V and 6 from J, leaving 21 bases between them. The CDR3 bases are TGTGCCAGCAGCCGGGTTTGGGCCGGGACTGGCGAGCAGTACGTC. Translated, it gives CASSRVWAGTGEQYV.

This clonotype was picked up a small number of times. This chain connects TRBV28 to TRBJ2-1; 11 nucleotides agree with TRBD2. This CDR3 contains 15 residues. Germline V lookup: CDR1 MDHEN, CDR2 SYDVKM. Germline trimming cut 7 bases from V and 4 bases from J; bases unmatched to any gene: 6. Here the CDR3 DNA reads TGTGCCAGCAACCAACTAGCGGGGGATTACAATGAGCAGTTCTTC. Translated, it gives CASNQLAGDYNEQFF.

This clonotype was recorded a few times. The CDR3 coding sequence is TGCGCCAGCAGCTTGCGGGACAGGGCCGCGAACACCGGGGAGCTGTTTTTT. Protein: CASSLRDRAANTGELFF. The chain carries TRBV5-1 and TRBJ2-2, with 9 bases lining up with TRBD1. With V trimmed by 1 base and J by 0 bases, 4 bases remained unmatched. This CDR3 has 17 amino acids. Germline values: CDR1 SGHRS, CDR2 YFSETQ.

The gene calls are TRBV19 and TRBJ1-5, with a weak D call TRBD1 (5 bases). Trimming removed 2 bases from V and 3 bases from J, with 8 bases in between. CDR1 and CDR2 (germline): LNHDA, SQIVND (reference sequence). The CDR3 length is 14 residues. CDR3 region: CASSILDNNQPQHF. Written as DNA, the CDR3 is TGTGCCAGTAGTATATTGGACAACAATCAGCCCCAGCATTTT.

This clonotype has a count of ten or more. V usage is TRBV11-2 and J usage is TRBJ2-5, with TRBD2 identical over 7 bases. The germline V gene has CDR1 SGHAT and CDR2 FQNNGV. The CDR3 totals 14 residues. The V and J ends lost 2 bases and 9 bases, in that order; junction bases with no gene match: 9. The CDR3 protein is CASSLRAGAGAQYF. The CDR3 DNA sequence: TGTGCCAGCAGCTTACGGGCCGGGGCGGGGGCCCAGTACTTC.

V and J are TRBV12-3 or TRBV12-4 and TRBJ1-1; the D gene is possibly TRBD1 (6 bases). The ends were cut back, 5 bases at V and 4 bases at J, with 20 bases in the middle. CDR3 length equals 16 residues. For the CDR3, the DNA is TGTGCCAGCAGTCGACCCTGGGGGGGGGCGCTCACTGAAGCTTTCTTT. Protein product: CASSRPWGGALTEAFF.

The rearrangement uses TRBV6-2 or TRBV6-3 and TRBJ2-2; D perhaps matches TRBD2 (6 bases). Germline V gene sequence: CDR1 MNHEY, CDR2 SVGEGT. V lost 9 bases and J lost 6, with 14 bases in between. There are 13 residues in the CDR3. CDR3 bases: TGTGCCAGTTACCGTGCGGGGTCCGGGGAGCTGTTTTTT. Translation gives CASYRAGSGELFF.

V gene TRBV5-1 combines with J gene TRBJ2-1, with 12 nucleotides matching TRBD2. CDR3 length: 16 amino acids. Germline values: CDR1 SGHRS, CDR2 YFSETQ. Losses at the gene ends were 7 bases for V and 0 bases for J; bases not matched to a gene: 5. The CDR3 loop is CASRKTSGSSYNEQFF. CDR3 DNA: TGCGCCAGCCGAAAGACTAGCGGGAGCTCCTACAATGAGCAGTTCTTC.

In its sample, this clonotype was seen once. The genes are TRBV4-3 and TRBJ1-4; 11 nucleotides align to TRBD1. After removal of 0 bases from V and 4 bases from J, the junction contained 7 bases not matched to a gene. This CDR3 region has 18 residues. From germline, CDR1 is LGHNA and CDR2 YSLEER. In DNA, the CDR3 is TGCGCCAGCAGCCAAGATCGGACAGGGGGCCTTAATAATGAAAAACTGTTTTTT. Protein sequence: CASSQDRTGGLNNEKLFF.

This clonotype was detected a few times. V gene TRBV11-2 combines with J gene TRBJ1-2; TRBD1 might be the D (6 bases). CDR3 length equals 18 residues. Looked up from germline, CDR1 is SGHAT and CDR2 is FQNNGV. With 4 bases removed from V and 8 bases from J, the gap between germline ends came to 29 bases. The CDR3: CASSSKRDTHPIVRGYTF. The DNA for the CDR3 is TGTGCCAGCAGCTCAAAACGGGACACGCATCCTATTGTAAGGGGCTACACCTTC. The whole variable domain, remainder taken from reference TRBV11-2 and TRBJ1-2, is EAGVAQSPRYKIIEKRQSVAFWCNPISGHATLYWYQQILGQGPKLLIQFQNNGVVDDSQLPKDRFSAERLKGVDSTLKIQPAKLEDSAVYLCASSSKRDTHPIVRGYTFGSGTRLTVV.

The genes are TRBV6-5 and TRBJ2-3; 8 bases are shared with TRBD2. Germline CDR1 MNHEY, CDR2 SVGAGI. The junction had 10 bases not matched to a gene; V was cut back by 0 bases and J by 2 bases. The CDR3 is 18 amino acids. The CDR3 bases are TGTGCCAGCAGTTACTCGTTGACGGGGGGGCGGGACACAGATACGCAGTATTTT. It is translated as CASSYSLTGGRDTDTQYF.

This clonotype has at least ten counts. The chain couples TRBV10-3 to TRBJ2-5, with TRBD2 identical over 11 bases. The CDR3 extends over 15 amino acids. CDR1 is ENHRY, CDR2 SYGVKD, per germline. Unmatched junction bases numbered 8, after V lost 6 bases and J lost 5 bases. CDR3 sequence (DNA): TGTGCCATCAGGACTAGCGGGGACGCGGGGGAGACCCAGTACTTC. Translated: CAIRTSGDAGETQYF.

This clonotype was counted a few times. The CDR3 coding sequence is TGTGCCAGCAGCTACGCGTTCACAGATACGCAGTATTTT. This translates into CASSYAFTDTQYF. The J gene is TRBJ2-3, the V gene TRBV4-2; D is undetermined. Germline assignment: CDR1 LGHNA and CDR2 YNFKEQ. The CDR3 length is 13 residues. V gave up 5 bases and J gave up 2 bases, with 8 bases separating them.

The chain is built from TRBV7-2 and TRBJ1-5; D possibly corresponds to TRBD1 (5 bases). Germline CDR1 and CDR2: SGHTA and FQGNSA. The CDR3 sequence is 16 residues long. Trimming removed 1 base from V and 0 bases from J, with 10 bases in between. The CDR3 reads CASSLVAGTSNQPQHF. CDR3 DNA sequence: TGTGCCAGCAGCTTAGTGGCTGGGACTAGCAATCAGCCCCAGCATTTT.

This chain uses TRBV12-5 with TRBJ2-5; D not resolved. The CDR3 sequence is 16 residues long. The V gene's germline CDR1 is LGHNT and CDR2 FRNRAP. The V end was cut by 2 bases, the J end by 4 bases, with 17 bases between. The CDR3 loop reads CASGLKVGRSGETQYF. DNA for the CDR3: TGTGCTAGTGGTTTGAAGGTCGGCCGATCCGGAGAGACCCAGTACTTC.

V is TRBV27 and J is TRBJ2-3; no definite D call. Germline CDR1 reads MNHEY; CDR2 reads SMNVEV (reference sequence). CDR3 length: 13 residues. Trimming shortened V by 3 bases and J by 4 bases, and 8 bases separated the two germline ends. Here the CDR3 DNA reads TGTGCCAGCAGTTTTTATAATGCAGATACGCAGTATTTT. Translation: CASSFYNADTQYF.

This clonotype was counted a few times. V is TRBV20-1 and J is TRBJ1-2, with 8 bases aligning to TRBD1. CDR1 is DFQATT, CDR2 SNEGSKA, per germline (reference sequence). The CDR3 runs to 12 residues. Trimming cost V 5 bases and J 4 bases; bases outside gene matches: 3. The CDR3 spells CSAPGQAYGYTF. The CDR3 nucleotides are TGCAGTGCTCCGGGACAGGCCTATGGCTACACCTTC.

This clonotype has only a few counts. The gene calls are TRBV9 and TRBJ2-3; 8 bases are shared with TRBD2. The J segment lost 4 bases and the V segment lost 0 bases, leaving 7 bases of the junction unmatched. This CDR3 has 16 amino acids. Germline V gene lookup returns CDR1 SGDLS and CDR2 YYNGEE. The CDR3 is CASSVGVGGVPDTQYF. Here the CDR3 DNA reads TGTGCCAGCAGCGTAGGAGTCGGGGGGGTCCCAGATACGCAGTATTTT.

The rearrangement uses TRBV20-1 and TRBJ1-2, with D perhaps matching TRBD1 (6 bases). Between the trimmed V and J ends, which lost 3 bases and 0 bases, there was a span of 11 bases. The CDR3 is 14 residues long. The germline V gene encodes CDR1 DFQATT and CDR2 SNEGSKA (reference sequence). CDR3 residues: CSASDRRANYGYTF. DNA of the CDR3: TGCAGTGCTAGTGACAGGAGAGCTAACTATGGCTACACCTTC.

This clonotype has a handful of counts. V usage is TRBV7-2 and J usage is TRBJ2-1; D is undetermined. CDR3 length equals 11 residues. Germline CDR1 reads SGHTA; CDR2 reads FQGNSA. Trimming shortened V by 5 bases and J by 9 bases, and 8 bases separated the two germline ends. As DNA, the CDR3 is TGTGCCAGCAGCCCGGTGGTTGAGCAGTTCTTC. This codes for CASSPVVEQFF.

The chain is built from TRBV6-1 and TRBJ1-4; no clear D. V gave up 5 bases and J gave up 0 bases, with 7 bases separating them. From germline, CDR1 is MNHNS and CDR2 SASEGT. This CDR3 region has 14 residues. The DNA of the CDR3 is TGTGCCAGCAGTAGCTTCCCAACTAATGAAAAACTGTTTTTT. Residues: CASSSFPTNEKLFF.

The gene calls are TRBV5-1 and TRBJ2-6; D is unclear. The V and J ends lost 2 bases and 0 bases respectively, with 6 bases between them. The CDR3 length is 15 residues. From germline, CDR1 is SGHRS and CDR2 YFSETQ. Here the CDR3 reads CASSLSYSGANVLTF. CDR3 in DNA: TGCGCCAGCAGCTTATCCTACTCTGGGGCCAACGTCCTGACTTTC.

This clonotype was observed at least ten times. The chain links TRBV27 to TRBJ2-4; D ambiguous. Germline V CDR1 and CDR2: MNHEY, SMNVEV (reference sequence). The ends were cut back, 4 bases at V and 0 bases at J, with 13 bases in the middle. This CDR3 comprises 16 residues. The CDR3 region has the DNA TGTGCCAGCAGTTCCCTAATTAAGGTAGCCAAAAACATTCAGTACTTC. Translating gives CASSSLIKVAKNIQYF.

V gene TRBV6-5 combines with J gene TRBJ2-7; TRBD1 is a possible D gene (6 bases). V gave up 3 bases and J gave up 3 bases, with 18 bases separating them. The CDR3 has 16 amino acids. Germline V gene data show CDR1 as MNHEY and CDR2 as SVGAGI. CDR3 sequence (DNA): TGTGCCAGCAGTTATCGGTCGAACAGGGAGTTCTACGAGCAGTACTTC. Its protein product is CASSYRSNREFYEQYF.

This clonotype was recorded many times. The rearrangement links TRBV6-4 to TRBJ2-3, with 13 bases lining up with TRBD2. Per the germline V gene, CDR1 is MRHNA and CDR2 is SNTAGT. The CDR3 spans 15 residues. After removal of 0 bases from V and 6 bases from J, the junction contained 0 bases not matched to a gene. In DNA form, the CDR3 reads TGTGCCAGCAGTGACTCGACTAGCGGGGGGGATACGCAGTATTTT. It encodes CASSDSTSGGDTQYF.

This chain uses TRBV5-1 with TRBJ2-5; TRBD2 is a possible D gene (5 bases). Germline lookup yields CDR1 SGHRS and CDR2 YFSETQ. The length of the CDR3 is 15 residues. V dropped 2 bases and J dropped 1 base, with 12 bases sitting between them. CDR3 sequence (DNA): TGCGCCAGCAGCTTAAGCGGAGCGCCCCAAGAGACCCAGTACTTC. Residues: CASSLSGAPQETQYF.

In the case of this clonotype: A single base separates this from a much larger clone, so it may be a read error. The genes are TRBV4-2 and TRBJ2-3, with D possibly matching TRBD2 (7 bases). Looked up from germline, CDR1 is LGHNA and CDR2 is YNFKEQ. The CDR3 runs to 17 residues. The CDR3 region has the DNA TGTGCCAGCAGCCAAGATTACGGGGGGCAAGATAGAGATACGGAGTATTTT. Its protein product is CASSQDYGGQDRDTEYF.